A single sample is the source of the 20 T cell receptor beta chains below, sequenced in a study of blood T cell repertoires in COVID-19. Some clones are missing from TCRdb's copy, which holds only in-frame ones; the method was immunoSEQ multiplex PCR. The sample lists roughly 30,000 clones, around 85% seen once, with more than 12% in the top ten. Sequenced input: peripheral blood. These TCRs come from a human donor with acute or convalescent COVID-19. The donor label of this sample is uncertain.

Here the CDR3 DNA reads TGTGCCAGCAGCGTACGGGGGGCCGAGGCAGATACGCAGTATTTT. It is translated as CASSVRGAEADTQYF. This chain joins TRBV9 and TRBJ2-3; weak D call: TRBD2 (7 bases). Germline CDR1 reads SGDLS; CDR2 reads YYNGEE. V was pared by 1 base and J by 4 bases, with 13 bases between. The CDR3 contains 15 residues.

This clone appeared a single time. The rearrangement joins TRBV7-9 to TRBJ1-2, with D maybe TRBD1 (6 bases). The CDR3 contains 12 residues. Per the germline V gene, CDR1 is SEHNR and CDR2 is FQNEAQ (reference sequence). V lost 5 bases, J lost 9 bases, and 13 bases lay in between. CDR3 coding DNA: TGTGCCAGCAGCCTTGGGGGCGCGAGCTACACCTTC. Its translation: CASSLGGASYTF.

V gene TRBV5-1 combines with J gene TRBJ1-2, with TRBD1 matching over 10 bases. Germline CDR1 SGHRS, CDR2 YFSETQ. This CDR3 is 13 amino acids long. Trimming removed 4 bases from V and 6 bases from J; junction bases left unmatched: 3. The CDR3 protein is CASSPGQGDGYTF. Here the CDR3 DNA reads TGCGCCAGCAGCCCAGGACAGGGGGATGGCTACACCTTC.

This chain connects TRBV7-6 to TRBJ2-7, with 9 bases identical to TRBD2. J gave up 3 bases and V 5 bases, and 2 bases lay outside the gene matches. The CDR3 consists of 13 residues. Germline V gene sequence: CDR1 SGHVS, CDR2 FNYEAQ. The chain's CDR3 is CASSPSGNYEQYF. CDR3 DNA sequence: TGTGCCAGCAGCCCTAGCGGGAACTACGAGCAGTACTTC.

This sequence joins TRBV6-4 and TRBJ2-2, with unresolved D. CDR3 size: 14 residues. Per germline, CDR1 MRHNA and CDR2 SNTAGT. V lost 5 bases to trimming and J lost 4 bases, with 11 bases between them. The CDR3 loop reads CASSLNFGTGELFF. The CDR3 coding sequence is TGTGCCAGCAGTCTTAACTTTGGCACCGGGGAGCTGTTTTTT.

The gene calls are TRBV18 and TRBJ2-1; a possible D gene is TRBD2 (6 bases). V was shortened by 1 base and J by 1 base, with 8 bases between the two germline ends. Germline V gene data show CDR1 as KGHSH and CDR2 as LQKENI. The CDR3 runs 15 residues. The CDR3 region has the DNA TGTGCCAGCTCACCACGGAGCGGGTCCTACAATGAGCAGTTCTTC. This codes for CASSPRSGSYNEQFF.

The V gene is TRBV11-3, the J gene TRBJ1-1; D unclear. The CDR3 is 12 residues long. Germline CDR1 is SGHNT and CDR2 is YENEEA. V lost 5 bases, J lost 5 bases, and 9 bases lay in between. CDR3 region: CASSPLETEAFF. CDR3 nucleotides: TGTGCCAGCAGCCCCTTAGAAACTGAAGCTTTCTTT.

The V gene is TRBV5-4, the J gene TRBJ1-1; 9 bases line up with TRBD1. With V trimmed by 4 bases and J by 7 bases, 5 bases remained unmatched. This CDR3 has 13 amino acids. Germline lookup yields CDR1 SGHNT and CDR2 YYREEE (reference sequence). The CDR3 nucleotides read TGTGCCAGCAGCCTACCGGGACAGGGTGAAGCTTTCTTT. Its protein is CASSLPGQGEAFF.

This chain uses TRBV11-2 with TRBJ2-1, with D unclear. The CDR3 is 12 amino acids. Germline CDR1 is SGHAT and CDR2 is FQNNGV. Between the trimmed V and J ends, which lost 4 bases and 5 bases, there was a span of 6 bases. CDR3 DNA sequence: TGTGCCAGCAGCTCAGTGGACAATGAGCAGTTCTTC. Its protein is CASSSVDNEQFF.

J is TRBJ1-2 and V is TRBV28; maybe TRBD1 (5 bases). V was clipped by 3 bases and J by 0 bases, with 11 bases between them. From germline, CDR1 is MDHEN and CDR2 SYDVKM. The length of the CDR3 is 15 residues. The CDR3 DNA reads TGTGCCAGCAGTTTGGTGGGGGGAGCTAACTATGGCTACACCTTC. Its protein is CASSLVGGANYGYTF.

The CDR3 is CASREQETQYF. Written as DNA, the CDR3 is TGTGCCAGCCGGGAGCAAGAGACCCAGTACTTC. The gene calls are TRBV6-5 and TRBJ2-5; tentatively, D is TRBD2 (6 bases). Germline V gene lookup returns CDR1 MNHEY and CDR2 SVGAGI. The CDR3 is 11 residues long. With 8 bases removed from V and 2 bases from J, the gap between germline ends came to 6 bases.

The J gene is TRBJ1-3, the V gene TRBV5-6; the match to TRBD1 covers 8 bases. V was clipped by 1 base and J by 14 bases; unmatched bases: 5. The CDR3 sequence is 12 residues long. From germline, CDR1 is SGHDT and CDR2 YYEEEE. CDR3 in amino acids: CASSLPGTGLYF. CDR3 nucleotides: TGTGCCAGCAGCTTGCCCGGGACAGGCCTATATTTT.

The rearrangement links TRBV13 to TRBJ1-3; 8 positions match TRBD1. In germline, CDR1 is PRHDT, CDR2 FYEKMQ (reference sequence). This CDR3 has 15 residues. V was pared by 0 bases and J by 4 bases, with 2 bases of the junction left unmatched. The CDR3 DNA follows: TGTGCCAGCAGCTTAGGCAGGGGGCCCGGAAACACCATATATTTT. It translates to CASSLGRGPGNTIYF.

The J gene is TRBJ2-2, the V gene TRBV2; 8 bases match TRBD1. The germline V gene has CDR1 SNHLY and CDR2 FYNNEI. After removal of 6 bases from V and 3 bases from J, the junction contained 12 bases not matched to a gene. CDR3 size: 17 residues. The CDR3 coding sequence is TGTGCCAGCAGCCAACGCCCCTTACAGGGGGACACCGGGGAGCTGTTTTTT. Protein: CASSQRPLQGDTGELFF.

This chain connects TRBV5-4 to TRBJ2-6; TRBD1 matches at 11 bases. The V segment lost 4 bases and the J segment 0 bases; nucleotides outside the gene matches: 6. The CDR3 runs 18 residues. Germline V lookup: CDR1 SGHNT, CDR2 YYREEE (reference sequence). The CDR3 nucleotides are TGTGCCAGCAGCACCCCGGGACAGGGGGTCTCTGGGGCCAACGTCCTGACTTTC. This codes for CASSTPGQGVSGANVLTF.

The V gene is TRBV2, the J gene TRBJ1-6; D is unresolved. This CDR3 spans 15 amino acids. V was trimmed by 2 bases and J by 6 bases, leaving 11 bases between them. CDR1 is SNHLY, CDR2 FYNNEI, per germline. Written as DNA, the CDR3 is TGTGCCAGCAGTGAAAGCGGGATGGGTAATTCACCCCTCCACTTT. Residues: CASSESGMGNSPLHF.

The chain employs TRBV2 and TRBJ1-1; D remains ambiguous. From germline, CDR1 is SNHLY and CDR2 FYNNEI. The CDR3 is 13 residues long. The V gene lost 7 bases and the J gene lost 0 bases, with 9 bases spanning the gap. Written as DNA, the CDR3 is TGTGCCAGCATGGAGGTGGTGAACACTGAAGCTTTCTTT. The encoded protein is CASMEVVNTEAFF.

The chain has TRBV20-1 and TRBJ2-7; 9 bases map to TRBD2. This CDR3 has 15 amino acids. The V gene's germline CDR1 is DFQATT and CDR2 SNEGSKA (reference sequence). With V trimmed by 3 bases and J by 6 bases, 12 bases remained unmatched. The CDR3 region is CSASPGLALRGEQYF. The CDR3 nucleotides are TGCAGTGCTAGTCCGGGACTAGCACTACGGGGCGAGCAGTACTTC.

The chain recombines TRBV28 with TRBJ2-5; D uncertain. This CDR3 is 13 amino acids long. V was cut by 2 bases and J by 6 bases, with 10 bases left in between. Germline values: CDR1 MDHEN, CDR2 SYDVKM. The DNA for the CDR3 is TGTGCCAGCAGTTTACCTATTGCAAAGACCCAGTACTTC. The encoded protein is CASSLPIAKTQYF.

The chain recombines TRBV6-1 with TRBJ1-2, with 8 bases identical to TRBD1. There are 16 residues in the CDR3. After removal of 3 bases from V and 4 bases from J, the junction contained 10 bases not matched to a gene. Germline V lookup: CDR1 MNHNS, CDR2 SASEGT. The CDR3 coding sequence is TGTGCCAGCAGTGATAACGGACAGGGCCAGATCTATGGCTACACCTTC. Translated, it gives CASSDNGQGQIYGYTF.